The 31 T cell receptor beta chains below were found in one sample sequenced in a study of blood T cell repertoires in COVID-19. Using immunoSEQ multiplex PCR, the repertoire was profiled, and TCRdb retains in-frame clones only, with some absent. The data hold about 170,000 clones, with approximately 91% observed a single time. The source material was peripheral blood. The source is a man younger than 30 with COVID-19, enrolled during active disease.

This clone was picked up one time. The rearrangement links TRBV19 to TRBJ2-7; possibly TRBD2 for D (6 bases). Germline V gene sequence: CDR1 LNHDA, CDR2 SQIVND (reference sequence). With 5 bases removed from V and 0 bases from J, the gap between germline ends came to 14 bases. This CDR3 is 15 amino acids long. In nucleotides, the CDR3 is TGTGCCAGTAGTCTTTTTGCCGGGAGCTCCTACGAGCAGTACTTC. Residues: CASSLFAGSSYEQYF.

This clone was detected only once. The chain couples TRBV6-5 to TRBJ1-2; 11 positions match TRBD1. J lost 8 bases, V lost 0 bases, and 8 bases had no gene match. This CDR3 has 16 residues. Germline V gene lookup returns CDR1 MNHEY and CDR2 SVGAGI. CDR3 residues: CASSYSGQGGPGGYTF. CDR3 nucleotide sequence: TGTGCCAGCAGTTACTCGGGACAGGGGGGACCAGGGGGCTACACCTTC.

The chain uses TRBV9 and TRBJ2-1; 8 bases map to TRBD1. Trimming took 0 bases from V and 7 from J; bases not matched to a gene: 15. CDR1 is SGDLS and CDR2 is YYNGEE in the germline V gene. This CDR3 has 18 residues. DNA of the CDR3: TGTGCCAGCAGCGTAGACGACTATCAGGGGGCTACTGGTAATGAGCAGTTCTTC. This encodes CASSVDDYQGATGNEQFF.

This chain uses TRBV28 with TRBJ2-5, with D possibly being TRBD1 (5 bases). This CDR3 contains 15 residues. Per the germline V gene, CDR1 is MDHEN and CDR2 is SYDVKM. With 6 bases removed from V and 4 bases from J, the gap between germline ends came to 18 bases. The CDR3, as DNA: TGTGCCAGCAGCAATAATTGGGGCAGGTTAGAGACCCAGTACTTC. Protein product: CASSNNWGRLETQYF.

This chain connects TRBV13 to TRBJ1-5; 7 nucleotides match TRBD1. V lost 4 bases and J lost 4; bases outside the gene matches: 1. Germline loops: CDR1 PRHDT, CDR2 FYEKMQ (reference sequence). There are 13 residues in the CDR3. For the CDR3, the DNA is TGTGCCAGCAGCTCACAGGGGAATCAGCCCCAGCATTTT. The encoded protein is CASSSQGNQPQHF.

The V gene is TRBV13, the J gene TRBJ2-3, with a weak D call TRBD2 (5 bases). The CDR3 covers 15 residues. The V and J ends lost 5 bases and 1 base respectively, with 13 bases between them. The germline V gene encodes CDR1 PRHDT and CDR2 FYEKMQ (reference sequence). The DNA for the CDR3 is TGTGCCAGCAGCCCCCCGTCGGAGGGCACAGATACGCAGTATTTT. The encoded protein is CASSPPSEGTDTQYF.

V is TRBV5-6 and J is TRBJ2-7; a possible D gene is TRBD2 (6 bases). The CDR3 runs 18 residues. Germline lookup yields CDR1 SGHDT and CDR2 YYEEEE. Trimming shortened V by 2 bases and J by 0 bases, and 21 bases separated the two germline ends. CDR3: CASSLERPFTGGSYEQYF. In DNA, the CDR3 is TGTGCCAGCAGCTTAGAACGGCCTTTCACCGGGGGCTCCTACGAGCAGTACTTC.

The V gene is TRBV5-1, the J gene TRBJ1-1; weak D call: TRBD1 (6 bases). V was cut by 0 bases and J by 6 bases, with 15 bases left in between. Germline V gene sequence: CDR1 SGHRS, CDR2 YFSETQ. CDR3 length: 15 amino acids. CDR3 coding DNA: TGCGCCAGCAGCTTGGCACAGGTGAGGGGGTCTGAAGCTTTCTTT. Protein product: CASSLAQVRGSEAFF.

The chain employs TRBV11-3 and TRBJ2-1; 7 bases are a match to TRBD2. Germline trimming cut 5 bases from V and 8 bases from J; bases unmatched to any gene: 9. From germline, CDR1 is SGHNT and CDR2 YENEEA. The CDR3 is 14 amino acids. In DNA, the CDR3 is TGTGCCAGCAGCCTGGGACTATACGGCGATGAGCAGTTCTTC. Protein sequence: CASSLGLYGDEQFF.

This clone was seen once. The rearrangement links TRBV11-3 to TRBJ2-1; the D is unclear. Trimming shortened V by 5 bases and J by 3 bases, and 11 bases separated the two germline ends. The CDR3 is made up of 14 amino acids. The V gene's germline CDR1 is SGHNT and CDR2 YENEEA. The CDR3 nucleotides read TGTGCCAGCAGCCCCCGGGTCGGCTACAATGAGCAGTTCTTC. Protein: CASSPRVGYNEQFF.

This clone was observed once. The CDR3 region has the DNA TGTGCCAGCAGTCACAGGGGGCCGTGGACCGGGGAGCTGTTTTTT. It specifies CASSHRGPWTGELFF. The chain links TRBV6-2 or TRBV6-3 to TRBJ2-2; 9 nucleotides align to TRBD1. Germline CDR1 MNHEY, CDR2 SVGEGT. The CDR3 has 15 amino acids. With V trimmed by 5 bases and J by 5 bases, 6 bases remained unmatched.

The chain has TRBV5-5 and TRBJ1-2; TRBD1 is a possible D gene (5 bases). Per the germline V gene, CDR1 is SGHKS and CDR2 is YYEKEE (reference sequence). V dropped 4 bases and J dropped 1 base, with 11 bases sitting between them. The CDR3 is made up of 14 amino acids. CDR3 protein: CASSAGHHNYGYTF. The CDR3 coding sequence is TGTGCCAGCAGCGCAGGACACCATAACTATGGCTACACCTTC.

The V and J genes are TRBV24-1 and TRBJ2-3; the D gene is possibly TRBD2 (5 bases). Germline-derived CDR1 and CDR2 are KGHDR and SFDVKD. The CDR3 consists of 14 residues. V shed 9 bases and J shed 4 bases, with 16 bases lying between them. CDR3 DNA: TGTGCCACCGCGGAGGCAGGAAGCCCAGATACGCAGTATTTT. Its protein is CATAEAGSPDTQYF.

The rearrangement links TRBV10-2 to TRBJ2-3; no clear D. Germline loops: CDR1 WSHSY, CDR2 SAAADI. V was cut by 6 bases and J by 7 bases, with 11 bases left in between. The CDR3 totals 12 residues. The CDR3 DNA is TGCGCCAGCAGGACCAGACTTAATACGCAGTATTTT. Translated: CASRTRLNTQYF.

The chain recombines TRBV28 with TRBJ1-2, with D maybe TRBD1 (6 bases). Germline V CDR1 and CDR2: MDHEN, SYDVKM. Trimming took 2 bases from V and 3 from J, leaving 7 bases between them. The CDR3 runs to 13 residues. The CDR3 region is CASSLQGHYGYTF. The CDR3 DNA is TGTGCCAGCAGTTTACAGGGGCACTATGGCTACACCTTC.

The chain has TRBV6-5 and TRBJ1-2; tentatively, D is TRBD1 (5 bases). The CDR3 runs 11 residues. V lost 10 bases and J 12 bases, leaving 18 bases between the germline ends. Germline V CDR1 and CDR2: MNHEY, SVGAGI. The CDR3 DNA follows: TGTGCCACCCCCGGCGGGAGGGGTCACACCTTC. This gives the protein CATPGGRGHTF.

The V and J genes are TRBV10-2 and TRBJ2-7, with TRBD2 matching 8 bases. Germline CDR1 WSHSY, CDR2 SAAADI. The J segment lost 6 bases and the V segment lost 6 bases, leaving 10 bases of the junction unmatched. The CDR3 consists of 14 residues. In DNA form, the CDR3 reads TGCGCCAGCAGACAACTAGCGGCCCGCGGCGAGCAGTACTTC. Amino acids: CASRQLAARGEQYF.

V is TRBV28 and J is TRBJ1-2; D is possibly TRBD1 (6 bases). CDR3 size: 12 residues. Germline-derived CDR1 and CDR2 are MDHEN and SYDVKM. Trimming left V 3 bases short and J 4 bases short, with 6 bases between. CDR3 protein: CASSLDSYGYTF. DNA of the CDR3: TGTGCCAGCAGTTTGGACAGCTATGGCTACACCTTC.

The CDR3 sequence is CASSFLGDTGYGYTF. CDR3 bases: TGTGCCAGCAGCTTCCTAGGGGATACGGGCTATGGCTACACCTTC. The chain links TRBV7-8 to TRBJ1-2, with TRBD1 as a possible D gene (5 bases). The CDR3 spans 15 residues. CDR1 is SGHVS, CDR2 FQNEAQ, per germline. Between the trimmed V and J ends, which lost 3 bases and 4 bases, there was a span of 15 bases.

The chain employs TRBV4-1 and TRBJ1-1; 11 bases agree with TRBD1. V trimming: 4 bases; J trimming: 0 bases; junction bases outside the gene matches: 10. This CDR3 comprises 18 residues. Germline CDR1 reads MGHRA; CDR2 reads YSYEKL. In DNA, the CDR3 is TGCGCCAGCAGCCCCCGGACAGGGGGCTCCTTAATGAACACTGAAGCTTTCTTT. Its protein is CASSPRTGGSLMNTEAFF.

The chain links TRBV28 to TRBJ1-5; 8 nucleotides agree with TRBD1. This CDR3 comprises 16 residues. The junction had 11 bases not matched to a gene; V was cut back by 5 bases and J by 5 bases. In germline, CDR1 is MDHEN, CDR2 SYDVKM. The DNA of the CDR3 is TGTGCCAGCAGTGTAAGAGGACAGGGAGTCTATCAGCCCCAGCATTTT. As protein: CASSVRGQGVYQPQHF.

This clone was counted between two and nine times. The gene calls are TRBV19 and TRBJ1-5; TRBD1 aligns across 8 bases. The ends lost 3 bases at V and 4 bases at J; junction bases unmatched: 5. The CDR3 runs 15 residues. CDR1 and CDR2 (germline): LNHDA, SQIVND (reference sequence). The CDR3 loop is CASSIETGENQPQHF. The CDR3 bases are TGTGCCAGTAGTATCGAGACAGGGGAGAATCAGCCCCAGCATTTT.

The J gene is TRBJ2-2, the V gene TRBV6-5; 7 bases align to TRBD1. J lost 3 bases, V lost 4 bases, and 8 bases had no gene match. There are 16 residues in the CDR3. Looked up from germline, CDR1 is MNHEY and CDR2 is SVGAGI. CDR3 loop: CASSSPDRVYTGELFF. In DNA form, the CDR3 reads TGTGCCAGCAGTTCGCCCGACAGGGTCTACACCGGGGAGCTGTTTTTT.

This chain uses TRBV7-3 with TRBJ2-3, with TRBD2 matching over 7 bases. CDR3 length: 14 amino acids. Germline CDR1 SGHTA, CDR2 FQGTGA. Unmatched junction bases numbered 6, after V lost 3 bases and J lost 6 bases. The CDR3 DNA reads as TGTGCCAGCAGCTTGAGCGGGACTCGGGATACGCAGTATTTT. Translated, it gives CASSLSGTRDTQYF.

This clone appeared once. The chain joins TRBV18 to TRBJ2-1; D is ambiguous. Germline CDR1 and CDR2: KGHSH and LQKENI. The CDR3 length is 16 residues. Deletions cut 6 bases from V and 0 bases from J, with 15 bases between. The CDR3 nucleotides read TGTGCCAGCTCCCCGATACCTGCCAGCTCCTACAATGAGCAGTTCTTC. As protein: CASSPIPASSYNEQFF.

The chain recombines TRBV6-5 with TRBJ2-1, with TRBD1 as a possible D gene (6 bases). There are 12 residues in the CDR3. Germline V gene data show CDR1 as MNHEY and CDR2 as SVGAGI. Trimming pared 10 bases from V and 6 bases from J, leaving 13 bases between. The CDR3 nucleotides read TGTGCCACCGGACAGTTTTTCAATGAGCAGTTCTTC. It translates to CATGQFFNEQFF.

The chain combines TRBV28 with TRBJ1-1, with a tentative D call TRBD1 (5 bases). The V gene's germline CDR1 is MDHEN and CDR2 SYDVKM. V lost 5 bases, J lost 0 bases, and 13 bases lay in between. This CDR3 contains 15 residues. CDR3 region: CASSLSGRVNTEAFF. The CDR3 DNA reads as TGTGCCAGCAGTCTCTCCGGCAGGGTGAACACTGAAGCTTTCTTT.

The chain links TRBV10-3 to TRBJ2-3, with 9 bases matching TRBD2. The CDR3 covers 14 residues. With V trimmed by 11 bases and J by 3 bases, 9 bases remained unmatched. The V gene's germline CDR1 is ENHRY and CDR2 SYGVKD. The CDR3 is CASMPGLATDTQYF. The CDR3, as DNA: TGTGCCTCCATGCCCGGACTAGCGACAGATACGCAGTATTTT.

V is TRBV11-3 and J is TRBJ2-7, with D perhaps matching TRBD1 (6 bases). The CDR3 consists of 12 residues. Per the germline V gene, CDR1 is SGHNT and CDR2 is YENEEA. Trimming took off 3 bases at V and 7 bases at J, with 10 bases between the two ends. The CDR3 DNA follows: TGTGCCAGCAGCTTGACAGGCGGGGAGCAGTACTTC. Encoded protein: CASSLTGGEQYF.

The chain links TRBV19 to TRBJ2-7; D is undetermined. Looked up from germline, CDR1 is LNHDA and CDR2 is SQIVND (reference sequence). The V end was cut by 3 bases, the J end by 0 bases, with 9 bases between. CDR3 length equals 14 residues. Here the CDR3 DNA reads TGTGCCAGTAGTATGAGCTTTAGCTCCTACGAGCAGTACTTC. Amino acid sequence: CASSMSFSSYEQYF.

The chain links TRBV18 to TRBJ2-3; 7 bases map to TRBD2. The CDR3 is 15 amino acids. In germline, CDR1 is KGHSH, CDR2 LQKENI. V shed 2 bases and J 0 bases; nucleotides not matched to a gene: 2. The CDR3 nucleotides read TGTGCCAGCTCACCAGTGCGGGAGAGCACAGATACGCAGTATTTT. This gives the protein CASSPVRESTDTQYF. The full variable domain, in which reference TRBV18 and TRBJ2-3 provide the parts outside the CDR3, is NAGVMQNPRHLVRRRGQEARLRCSPMKGHSHVYWYRQLPEEGLKFMVYLQKENIIDESGMPKERFSAEFPKEGPSILRIQQVVRGDSAAYFCASSPVRESTDTQYFGPGTRLTVL.